This note documents a single T cell receptor (beta chain) sequence. Its antigen is still unknown. Sequenced by immunoSEQ multiplex PCR; TCRdb stores in-frame clones only, minus some. The table includes about 110,000 clones, 75% to 90% detected once. This specimen belongs to a study of T cell responses to AZD1222 COVID-19 vaccine. V shed 8 bases and J shed 8 bases, with 24 bases lying between them. The germline V gene encodes CDR1 SGHNT and CDR2 YENEEA. CDR3 size: 15 residues. Study conclusions and caveats: Unmutated regions of variants are reportedly targeted by nearly half of spike-specific TCRs. The span of vaccine-associated CD4 TCRs extended across spike, with dominance at 160-218 and 743-854. Females outnumbered males among donors, who were mostly white British; clonal diversity was possibly underestimated. Repertoire sampling happened only post peak T cell response.

The chain combines TRBV11-3 with TRBJ1-1; no definite D call. This TCR derives from an adult who received the AZD1222 COVID-19 vaccine. The input for sequencing was peripheral blood, taken 28 days after the second AZD1222 dose. The CDR3 here is CASVPEAYATAEAFF. Written as DNA, the CDR3 is TGTGCCAGCGTTCCCGAAGCTTATGCCACGGCAGAAGCTTTCTTT.